This is a list of T cell receptor beta chains from one sample in a study of CD8 T cells in Susac syndrome. A single record per CDR3 protein comes from TCRdb applying MiXCR to the immunoSEQ multiplex PCR reads. This sample has 100,000 to 150,000 distinct CDR3 sequences; 80% to 95% occur once, and the top ten carry approximately 0.31%. Material for sequencing was CD8+ T cells from PBMCs. The receptors were gathered from a human donor with multiple sclerosis. Both conserved end residues are part of each CDR3. Fields, in order: J gene, D gene, V gene, CDR3 DNA, CDR3 protein. A D gene is named only where the DNA matches it firmly.

j_gene: TRBJ1-1; d_gene: TRBD1; v_gene: TRBV19; CDR3nt: TGTGCCAGTCGAGGACAGGGCTCTGAAGCTTTCTTT; CDR3aa: CASRGQGSEAFF
j_gene: TRBJ2-1; d_gene: TRBD2; v_gene: TRBV7-9; CDR3nt: TGTGCCAGCAGCCCTAGCGGGGCGCACAATGAGCAGTTCTTC; CDR3aa: CASSPSGAHNEQFF
j_gene: TRBJ1-1; d_gene: -; v_gene: TRBV7-6; CDR3nt: TGTGCCAGCAGCTTAGCCTTGGCGGGGGAGAGAACTGAAGCTTTCTTT; CDR3aa: CASSLALAGERTEAFF
j_gene: TRBJ2-1; d_gene: -; v_gene: TRBV29-1; CDR3nt: TGCAGCGTTGAGTTGGGCAGGCTCTACAATGAGCAGTTCTTC; CDR3aa: CSVELGRLYNEQFF
j_gene: TRBJ1-5; d_gene: -; v_gene: TRBV15; CDR3nt: TGTGCCACCAGCAGTCTCTCGGATCAGCCCCAGCATTTT; CDR3aa: CATSSLSDQPQHF
j_gene: TRBJ2-5; d_gene: -; v_gene: TRBV25-1; CDR3nt: TGTGCCAGCAGTGAGGGTAGCGGATCCCAAGAGACCCAGTACTTC; CDR3aa: CASSEGSGSQETQYF
j_gene: TRBJ2-2; d_gene: -; v_gene: TRBV5-1; CDR3nt: TGCGCCAGCAGGGGTGGTGACGGCGGCATCGGGGAGCTGTTTTTT; CDR3aa: CASRGGDGGIGELFF
j_gene: TRBJ1-1; d_gene: -; v_gene: TRBV9; CDR3nt: TGTGCCAGTAGTGTAGGGGACACTGAAGCTTTCTTT; CDR3aa: CASSVGDTEAFF
j_gene: TRBJ1-1; d_gene: -; v_gene: TRBV29-1; CDR3nt: TGCAGCGTCGGGGACCCGGCGGCTCCTGAAGCTTTCTTT; CDR3aa: CSVGDPAAPEAFF
j_gene: TRBJ1-2; d_gene: -; v_gene: TRBV15; CDR3nt: TGTGCCACCAGCAGCGGCAGCTACTATGGCTACACCTTC; CDR3aa: CATSSGSYYGYTF
j_gene: TRBJ1-1; d_gene: -; v_gene: TRBV7-9; CDR3nt: TGTGCCAGCAGCTTAGGCAGGGGAGTCACTGAAGCTTTCTTT; CDR3aa: CASSLGRGVTEAFF
j_gene: TRBJ1-3; d_gene: -; v_gene: TRBV5-1; CDR3nt: TGCGCCAGCAGCCTCAGACAGAACTCTGGAAACACCATATATTTT; CDR3aa: CASSLRQNSGNTIYF